Below are 26 T cell receptor beta chains sequenced from a single sample in a study of blood T cell repertoires in COVID-19. Profiled with immunoSEQ multiplex PCR; TCRdb holds only in-frame clones, not every one. The sample records hundreds of thousands of clones, around 89% being singletons. The material sequenced was PBMCs or T cells enriched from blood (not recorded which). The receptors shown here come from a woman between 40 and 55 years old who had recovered from COVID-19.

This clone was recorded a few times. The CDR3 nucleotides are TGTGCCAGCAGCCCCTCACTAGCGGAGGGTACCTACGAGCAGTACTTC. This codes for CASSPSLAEGTYEQYF. The gene calls are TRBV5-4 and TRBJ2-7, with 8 positions matching TRBD2. The V gene end was trimmed by 4 bases and the J gene end by 2 bases; junction bases not matched to a gene: 11. Germline-derived CDR1 and CDR2 are SGHNT and YYREEE (reference sequence). This CDR3 contains 16 residues. Complete variable domain (other parts from reference TRBV5-4 and TRBJ2-7): ETGVTQSPTHLIKTRGQQVTLRCSSQSGHNTVSWYQQALGQGPQFIFQYYREEENGRGNFPPRFSGLQFPNYSSELNVNALELDDSALYLCASSPSLAEGTYEQYFGPGTRLTVT.

This clone was recorded once. This chain uses TRBV6-2 or TRBV6-3 with TRBJ2-7; 9 bases match TRBD2. V lost 6 bases to trimming and J lost 4 bases; unmatched junction nucleotides: 13. CDR1 is MNHEY, CDR2 SVGEGT, per germline. This CDR3 region has 16 residues. The CDR3 DNA sequence: TGTGCCAGCAGCCAACCGCCTAGCGGGATTGCTTACGAGCAGTACTTC. This codes for CASSQPPSGIAYEQYF.

The rearrangement joins TRBV2 to TRBJ2-2; 11 bases map to TRBD2. The germline CDR1 and CDR2 sequences are SNHLY and FYNNEI. The trim removed 7 bases at V and 4 bases at J, leaving 5 bases unmatched. CDR3 length: 15 residues. CDR3 DNA sequence: TGTGCCAGCACTAGCGGGAGGAGTGTCACCGGGGAGCTGTTTTTT. Its protein product is CASTSGRSVTGELFF.

This chain connects TRBV2 to TRBJ2-3, with TRBD2 matching 8 bases. Germline V gene data show CDR1 as SNHLY and CDR2 as FYNNEI. The CDR3 loop spans 15 amino acids. Losses at the gene ends were 4 bases for V and 3 bases for J; bases not matched to a gene: 6. This CDR3 is CASSAGAGGTDTQYF. The CDR3 nucleotides are TGTGCCAGCAGTGCTGGGGCGGGAGGAACAGATACGCAGTATTTT.

CDR3 in DNA: TGTGCCAGTCGACAGGGGACAGGAGGAGAGCAGTTCTTC. Its protein product is CASRQGTGGEQFF. The gene calls are TRBV19 and TRBJ2-1; 8 nucleotides align to TRBD1. Trimming at V came to 8 bases and at J to 10 bases, leaving 10 bases not matched to a gene. The CDR3 totals 13 residues. The germline V gene encodes CDR1 LNHDA and CDR2 SQIVND (reference sequence).

The V gene is TRBV7-6, the J gene TRBJ2-7; D remains ambiguous. V was shortened by 4 bases and J by 5 bases, with 6 bases between the two germline ends. Germline loops: CDR1 SGHVS, CDR2 FNYEAQ. The CDR3 is made up of 11 amino acids. CDR3 sequence (DNA): TGTGCCAGCAGCTCGAGCGACGAGCAGTACTTC. Its protein product is CASSSSDEQYF.

This chain joins TRBV3-1 (or the pseudogene TRBV3-2) and TRBJ2-7; no firm D call. CDR1 is LGHDT and CDR2 is YNNKEL in the germline V gene (reference sequence). The CDR3 has 12 residues. Trimming shortened V by 5 bases and J by 1 base, and 6 bases separated the two germline ends. The CDR3 region is CASSIESYEQYF. The DNA of the CDR3 is TGTGCCAGCAGCATAGAGTCCTACGAGCAGTACTTC.

The V gene is TRBV7-2, the J gene TRBJ2-7, with TRBD2 matching over 11 bases. V dropped 4 bases and J dropped 4; count of bases not matched to a gene: 6. Germline CDR1 is SGHTA and CDR2 is FQGNSA. The CDR3 loop spans 15 amino acids. The CDR3 region is CASSSTSGGPYEQYF. CDR3 bases: TGTGCCAGCAGCTCAACTAGCGGGGGACCTTACGAGCAGTACTTC.

The chain uses TRBV7-9 and TRBJ2-7; the match to TRBD2 covers 14 bases. This CDR3 has 16 residues. V dropped 5 bases and J dropped 3; count of bases not matched to a gene: 6. Germline CDR1 SEHNR, CDR2 FQNEAQ (reference sequence). The CDR3 DNA reads as TGTGCCAGCAGCGCCGGGACTAGCGGGGGATTCTACGAGCAGTACTTC. Translated, it gives CASSAGTSGGFYEQYF. The full variable domain, completed using reference TRBV7-9 and TRBJ2-7, is DTGVSQNPRHKITKRGQNVTFRCDPISEHNRLYWYRQTLGQGPEFLTYFQNEAQLEKSRLLSDRFSAERPKGSFSTLEIQRTEQGDSAMYLCASSAGTSGGFYEQYFGPGTRLTVT.

The chain couples TRBV19 to TRBJ1-2; 7 bases are shared with TRBD1. This CDR3 contains 13 residues. The V gene end was trimmed by 7 bases and the J gene end by 6 bases; junction bases not matched to a gene: 8. Germline assignment: CDR1 LNHDA and CDR2 SQIVND (reference sequence). The CDR3 region has the DNA TGTGCCAGTAACGAGCAGGGGGTTAATGGCTACACCTTC. It is translated as CASNEQGVNGYTF.

This chain joins TRBV9 and TRBJ1-2; D is possibly TRBD1 (5 bases). CDR1 is SGDLS and CDR2 is YYNGEE in the germline V gene. Trimming took 2 bases from V and 3 from J, leaving 14 bases between them. The CDR3 sequence is 15 residues long. CDR3 bases: TGTGCCAGCAGCGTTCAGGGTTCCCTCTACTATGGCTACACCTTC. Protein product: CASSVQGSLYYGYTF.

The CDR3 loop reads CASSPGQFLGGEAFF. CDR3 coding DNA: TGTGCCAGCTCACCGGGGCAATTTTTGGGGGGTGAAGCTTTCTTT. The chain is built from TRBV18 and TRBJ1-1; possible D gene TRBD1, 5 bases. Trimming cost V 3 bases and J 7 bases, with 18 bases left between them. The germline V gene has CDR1 KGHSH and CDR2 LQKENI. The CDR3 has 15 residues.

V and J are TRBV6-8 and TRBJ2-3; 12 bases agree with TRBD2. The CDR3 has 18 amino acids. The germline gives CDR1 MNHGY, CDR2 SAAAGT. V was clipped by 0 bases and J by 6 bases; unmatched bases: 10. For the CDR3, the DNA is TGTGCCAGCAGTTACTCGATCCTCCTAGCGGGAGGGAGTGATACGCAGTATTTT. Its protein is CASSYSILLAGGSDTQYF.

The genes are TRBV2 and TRBJ1-5; D remains unclear. Trimming stripped 4 bases from V and 0 bases from J, with 13 bases between. Germline V gene sequence: CDR1 SNHLY, CDR2 FYNNEI. This CDR3 region has 16 residues. This CDR3 is CASSVGSLYSNQPQHF. For the CDR3, the DNA is TGTGCCAGCAGTGTTGGTAGCCTATATAGCAATCAGCCCCAGCATTTT.

The chain is built from TRBV5-1 and TRBJ1-1; D is perhaps TRBD1 (6 bases). Trimming took 0 bases from V and 0 from J, leaving 9 bases between them. Germline V gene data show CDR1 as SGHRS and CDR2 as YFSETQ. This CDR3 has 15 amino acids. The CDR3 region has the DNA TGCGCCAGCAGCTTGGGACAGGCGATGAACACTGAAGCTTTCTTT. It encodes CASSLGQAMNTEAFF.

This clone was found once. The V gene is TRBV12-3 or TRBV12-4, the J gene TRBJ1-1; unclear D gene. Deletions cut 6 bases from V and 2 bases from J, with 10 bases between. The CDR3 totals 13 residues. CDR3 coding DNA: TGTGCCAGCAGCCGGACGGGAAACACTGAAGCTTTCTTT. It translates to CASSRTGNTEAFF.

About this clone: The same CDR3 is also encoded by other DNA sequences in this sample. The chain has TRBV18 and TRBJ1-5; 7 nucleotides agree with TRBD1. V lost 1 base to trimming and J lost 7 bases; unmatched junction nucleotides: 4. Germline CDR1 and CDR2: KGHSH and LQKENI. The CDR3 spans 14 residues. CDR3 residues: CASSPQGADQPQHF. CDR3 bases: TGTGCCAGCTCACCACAGGGGGCTGACCAGCCCCAGCATTTT.

In DNA, the CDR3 is TGTGCCATCAGTGAGCCAGGGTCGGGTGACTATGGCTACACCTTC. Its translation is CAISEPGSGDYGYTF. This chain connects TRBV10-3 to TRBJ1-2, with a possible D match to TRBD1 (5 bases). The CDR3 extends over 15 amino acids. Germline loops: CDR1 ENHRY, CDR2 SYGVKD. With 2 bases removed from V and 3 bases from J, the gap between germline ends came to 13 bases.

The chain recombines TRBV5-1 with TRBJ2-7; 10 positions match TRBD1. The trim removed 5 bases at V and 2 bases at J, leaving 4 bases unmatched. The CDR3 contains 14 residues. Germline CDR1 is SGHRS and CDR2 is YFSETQ. The CDR3 bases are TGCGCCAGCAGGCCCGGACAGGGGGCCTACGAGCAGTACTTC. Translation gives CASRPGQGAYEQYF.

The V gene is TRBV30, the J gene TRBJ1-1; the D is unclear. The CDR3 has 13 amino acids. The germline CDR1 and CDR2 sequences are GTSNPN and SVGIG (reference sequence). Trimming pared 2 bases from V and 1 base from J, leaving 8 bases between. In nucleotides, the CDR3 is TGTGCCTGGAGTTCAAACACGAACACTGAAGCTTTCTTT. This sequence encodes CAWSSNTNTEAFF. Using reference TRBV30 and TRBJ1-1 for the parts outside the CDR3, the full variable domain is SQTIHQWPATLVQPVGSPLSLECTVEGTSNPNLYWYRQAAGRGLQLLFYSVGIGQISSEVPQNLSASRPQDRQFILSSKKLLLSDSGFYLCAWSSNTNTEAFFGQGTRLTVV.

The chain has TRBV28 and TRBJ1-2; D is perhaps TRBD1 (5 bases). CDR3 size: 11 residues. Germline lookup yields CDR1 MDHEN and CDR2 SYDVKM. Trimming cost V 6 bases and J 7 bases, with 9 bases left between them. The CDR3 coding sequence is TGTGCCAGCAGCCAAAGGGGTGGCTACACCTTC. Translating it yields CASSQRGGYTF.

The chain links TRBV28 to TRBJ2-5; 9 nucleotides match TRBD2. The J segment lost 2 bases and the V segment lost 3 bases, leaving 7 bases of the junction unmatched. The germline V gene has CDR1 MDHEN and CDR2 SYDVKM. The CDR3 covers 16 residues. CDR3 in DNA: TGTGCCAGCAGTTTGGTGCTAGCGGGGTTTCAAGAGACCCAGTACTTC. Protein product: CASSLVLAGFQETQYF.

This chain joins TRBV19 and TRBJ2-2; 9 bases map to TRBD1. The CDR3 has 15 amino acids. Germline V gene data show CDR1 as LNHDA and CDR2 as SQIVND (reference sequence). The V segment lost 4 bases and the J segment 7 bases; nucleotides outside the gene matches: 7. The CDR3 sequence is CASSKGDRVHGELFF. CDR3 nucleotides: TGTGCCAGTAGTAAGGGGGACAGGGTGCACGGGGAGCTGTTTTTT.

V is TRBV21-1 and J is TRBJ2-2; the table's D call, TRBD1, was not checked against the DNA. TRBV21-1 is annotated as a pseudogene. CDR3 size: 17 residues. The CDR3 is CASSKDRGLPNTGELFF. CDR3 sequence (DNA): TGTGCCAGCAGTAAAGACAGGGGGCTTCCGAACACCGGGGAGCTGTTTTTT.

The J gene is TRBJ2-7, the V gene TRBV19, with D maybe TRBD2 (6 bases). Per the germline V gene, CDR1 is LNHDA and CDR2 is SQIVND (reference sequence). V was cut by 5 bases and J by 2 bases, with 13 bases left in between. The CDR3 runs 14 residues. CDR3 residues: CASSAGLLTYEQYF. Here the CDR3 DNA reads TGTGCCAGTAGTGCGGGACTCTTGACCTACGAGCAGTACTTC.

The genes are TRBV6-5 and TRBJ1-5; D unclear. Germline V CDR1 and CDR2: MNHEY, SVGAGI. V was pared by 6 bases and J by 5 bases, with 11 bases between. The CDR3 extends over 13 amino acids. The CDR3 nucleotides read TGTGCCAGCAGGCGTCCCCAGGATCAGCCCCAGCATTTT. Translating it yields CASRRPQDQPQHF.